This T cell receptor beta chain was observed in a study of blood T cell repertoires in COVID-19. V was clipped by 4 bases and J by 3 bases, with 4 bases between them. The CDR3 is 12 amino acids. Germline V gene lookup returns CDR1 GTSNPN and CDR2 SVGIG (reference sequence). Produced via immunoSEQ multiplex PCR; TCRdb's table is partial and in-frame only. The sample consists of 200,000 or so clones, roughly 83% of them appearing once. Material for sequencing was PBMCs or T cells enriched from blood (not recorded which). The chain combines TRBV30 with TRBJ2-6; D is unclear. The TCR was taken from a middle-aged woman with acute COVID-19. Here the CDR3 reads CAWNYGANVLTF. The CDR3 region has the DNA TGTGCCTGGAACTATGGGGCCAACGTCCTGACTTTC.